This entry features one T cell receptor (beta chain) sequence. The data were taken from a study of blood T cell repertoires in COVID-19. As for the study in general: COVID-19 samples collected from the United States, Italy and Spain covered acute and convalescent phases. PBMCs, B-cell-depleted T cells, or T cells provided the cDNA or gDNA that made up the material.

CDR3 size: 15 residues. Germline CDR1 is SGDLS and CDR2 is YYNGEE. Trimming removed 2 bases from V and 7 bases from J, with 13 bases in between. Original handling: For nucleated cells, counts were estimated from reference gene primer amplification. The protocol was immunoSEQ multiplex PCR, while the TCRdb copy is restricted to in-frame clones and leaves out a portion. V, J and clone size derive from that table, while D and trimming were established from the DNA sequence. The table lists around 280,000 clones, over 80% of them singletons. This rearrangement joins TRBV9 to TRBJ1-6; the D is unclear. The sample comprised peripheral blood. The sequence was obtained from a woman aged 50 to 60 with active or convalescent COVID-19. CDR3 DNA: TGTGCCAGCAGCGTGGAGGGTAGGAGCAATTCACCCCTCCACTTT. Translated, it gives CASSVEGRSNSPLHF.